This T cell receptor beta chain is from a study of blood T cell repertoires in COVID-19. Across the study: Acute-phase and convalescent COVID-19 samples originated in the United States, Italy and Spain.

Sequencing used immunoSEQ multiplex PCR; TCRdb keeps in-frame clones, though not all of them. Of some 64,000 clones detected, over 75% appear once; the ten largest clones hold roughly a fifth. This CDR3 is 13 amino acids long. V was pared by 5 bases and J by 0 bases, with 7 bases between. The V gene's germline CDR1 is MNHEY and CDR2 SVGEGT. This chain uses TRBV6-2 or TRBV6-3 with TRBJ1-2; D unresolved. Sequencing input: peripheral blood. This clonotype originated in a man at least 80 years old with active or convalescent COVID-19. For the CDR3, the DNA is TGTGCCAGCAGTGCAGGTTCTAACTATGGCTACACCTTC. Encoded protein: CASSAGSNYGYTF.